This T cell receptor (beta chain) came from a study of beta chain features in type 1 diabetes. Overall study context: All samples together contributed about 100,000,000 sorted cells for examination.

Isolated RNA was reverse transcribed in full, so expressed TCRB transcripts were sequenced. Repertoires were generated with immunoSEQ multiplex PCR, while TCRdb's copy carries only in-frame clones and drops some. This sample carries approximately 150,000 clones, about 10% of them seen once, and the ten largest clones take about 1.3%. The germline CDR1 and CDR2 sequences are KGHSH and LQKENI. J was trimmed by 6 bases and V by 2 bases; bases with no gene match: 3. The length of the CDR3 is 13 residues. The purity of all sorted populations exceeded 95%. This sequence originates from a man younger than 35 in good health. This rearrangement joins TRBV18 to TRBJ1-2; 7 bases are a match to TRBD1. The sample taken for sequencing was naive CD4+ T cells from blood. The CDR3 DNA reads as TGTGCCAGCTCACCAGGGACAGAGCATGGCTACACCTTC. Protein product: CASSPGTEHGYTF.